This T cell receptor beta chain was recorded in a study of T cells after yellow fever vaccination. Study details: Libraries from low-cell-number fractions were prepared with the SMART-Seq v4 Ultra Low Input RNA kit. Findings of the study overall: Contaminants from the bulk population, in the form of abundant clonotypes, could be found in FACS-sorted repertoires.

This CDR3 spans 16 amino acids. V lost 6 bases, J lost 5 bases, and 8 bases stayed unmatched. Germline V gene lookup returns CDR1 SGHDN and CDR2 FVKESK. In making TCR cDNA, 5'RACE template switching added a universal primer site and UMIs to it. MiXCR, run by TCRdb on the 5' RACE reads, gives a single entry per CDR3 protein. Of about 360,000 distinct CDR3 sequences listed, approximately 5.7% are singletons. This clonotype was observed at least ten times. The antigen remains unidentified. The TCR comes from a man aged 25 to 40 who received the YFV17D yellow fever vaccine. The sample here was PBMCs, taken 5 days after the yellow fever booster vaccination. The chain couples TRBV14 to TRBJ2-3, with 13 nucleotides matching TRBD2. CDR3 region: CASSPGLAGVEDTQYF. CDR3 in DNA: TGTGCCAGCAGTCCCGGACTAGCGGGAGTGGAAGATACGCAGTATTTT. The complete variable domain, with remaining parts taken from reference TRBV14 and TRBJ2-3, reads EAGVTQFPSHSVIEKGQTVTLRCDPISGHDNLYWYRRVMGKEIKFLLHFVKESKQDESGMPNNRFLAERTGGTYSTLKVQPAELEDSGVYFCASSPGLAGVEDTQYFGPGTRLTVL.